This T cell receptor (beta chain) appears in the sequencing data of a study of OX40 agonist ivuxolimab in advanced cancers. Study summary: Patients undergoing dose escalation presented with hepatocellular carcinoma, melanoma, renal cell or head and neck cancer.

General observations from the study: Average numbers of expanded clones were greater in CD8+ T cells than in CD4+.

TCRdb keeps only in-frame clones here, not all; method: immunoSEQ multiplex PCR. The sample comprises 98,000 or so clones, about nine tenths of which are singletons, and about 0.8% rests with the top ten. As regards this clone: Antigen unknown.

This material consisted of CD4+ or CD8+ T cells sorted from blood, taken in a trial of the OX40 agonist ivuxolimab. The receptor comes from an adult with an advanced solid tumor such as melanoma, head and neck, liver or kidney cancer.

CDR3 nucleotide sequence: TGTGCCAGCAGCATCAGGGGGACTTCTGGAAACACCATATATTTT. Translated: CASSIRGTSGNTIYF. The chain uses TRBV7-9 and TRBJ1-3; 7 bases fit TRBD1. Germline CDR1 SEHNR, CDR2 FQNEAQ (reference sequence). The CDR3 covers 15 residues. V trimming: 5 bases; J trimming: 1 base; junction bases outside the gene matches: 5.